This T cell receptor (beta chain) was captured in a study of shared clonotypes between healthy human individuals. Notes on the study in general: Sharing across four donors was highest in naive CD4 (roughly 5%) and lowest in memory CD8 (0.4%).

In germline, CDR1 is KGHSY, CDR2 FQNENV. V was trimmed by 0 bases and J by 7 bases, leaving 13 bases between them. The CDR3 totals 15 residues. This clone was seen repeatedly, ten times or more. Its matching antigen is unknown. Some clones are missing from TCRdb's copy, which holds only in-frame ones; the method was immunoSEQ multiplex PCR. The sample carries about 360,000 clones, 73% recorded once. Sequencing was carried out using memory CD4+ T cells sorted from blood. Sample subset: CD45RA-negative fraction. This chain connects TRBV16 to TRBJ1-5; D is possibly TRBD1 (5 bases). The clonotype originates from a man aged 30 to 39 in good health. As DNA, the CDR3 is TGTGCCAGCAGCCAATCATCGGGGGTAAGGCAGCCCCAGCATTTT. This gives the protein CASSQSSGVRQPQHF.